This entry concerns a single T cell receptor beta chain. Its antigen is unknown. This sample is drawn from a study of B cell selection in AIRE deficiency. Findings of the study overall: AIRE-deficient Tconv and Treg repertoires matched healthy donors in TCRBV, CDR3 length, diversity.

Sorting defined conventional CD4 T cells as CD4+CD127+. TCRdb's table, derived via immunoSEQ multiplex PCR, lists solely in-frame clones and lacks some. The sample consists of some 20,000 clones, roughly 97% of them appearing once. CDR3 length: 11 residues. Per germline, CDR1 SGHAT and CDR2 FQDESV (reference sequence). V lost 1 base and J lost 5, with 3 bases in between. The chain couples TRBV11-1 to TRBJ2-7; no reliable D call. This TCR came from a human donor with AIRE deficiency. The sample consisted of conventional CD4+ T cells sorted from PBMCs. The CDR3 is CASSLGDEQYF. CDR3 coding DNA: TGTGCCAGCAGCTTAGGGGACGAGCAGTACTTC.